This TCR beta chain was captured by sequencing in a study of T cell responses to AZD1222 COVID-19 vaccine. Overall study findings and caveats: Two AZD1222 doses significantly raised spike-specific TCR breadth and depth over controls. Only 6 or 7 AZD1222 recipients tested seropositive at baseline.

As to this clone: Its antigen remains unidentified.

CDR3 length equals 16 residues. Germline V gene lookup returns CDR1 MNHEY and CDR2 SVGEGT. V lost 2 bases and J lost 8, with 18 bases in between. Pooling covered second doses at about 4 or about 12 weeks. Here immunoSEQ multiplex PCR was the method, and the copy in TCRdb shows in-frame clones only, minus some. The sample includes about 270,000 clones, around 93% of them seen just once. The genes are TRBV6-2 or TRBV6-3 and TRBJ1-4, with a weak D call TRBD1 (5 bases). The sample consisted of peripheral blood, taken 28 days after the second AZD1222 dose. The TCR comes from an adult who received the AZD1222 COVID-19 vaccine. The CDR3, as DNA: TGTGCCAGCAGTTACCCGACCGCGGGGGTGAGAGAAAAACTGTTTTTT. Its protein is CASSYPTAGVREKLFF.